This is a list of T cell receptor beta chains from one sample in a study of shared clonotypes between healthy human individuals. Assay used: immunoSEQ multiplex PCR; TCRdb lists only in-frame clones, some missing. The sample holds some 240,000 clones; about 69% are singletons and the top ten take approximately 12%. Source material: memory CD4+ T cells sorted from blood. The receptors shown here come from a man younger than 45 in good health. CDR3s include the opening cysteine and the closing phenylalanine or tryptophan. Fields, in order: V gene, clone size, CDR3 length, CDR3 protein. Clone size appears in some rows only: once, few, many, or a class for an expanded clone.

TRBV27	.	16	CASNRGRYWSTDTQYF
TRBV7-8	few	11	CASGYTDTQYF
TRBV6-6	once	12	CASAVTPNEQFF
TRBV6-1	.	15	CASQTARDSRNTIYF
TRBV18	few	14	CASSGRGFQETQYF
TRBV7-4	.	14	CASSSDRVTGELFF
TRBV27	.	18	CASSPTPRKTGYNEKLFF
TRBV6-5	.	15	CASSYGRGSTYEQYF
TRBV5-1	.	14	CASSREVSSYEQYF
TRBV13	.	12	CASSFPDNEQFF
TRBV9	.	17	CASSVVGGSTNTGELFF
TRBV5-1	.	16	CASSWLGGGSSYEQYF
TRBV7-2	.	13	CASSPNKGNEQFF
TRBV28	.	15	CASSLTAPQGNEQFF
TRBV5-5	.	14	CASSLAPLAGEQFF
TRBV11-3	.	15	CASSPSMGYTGELFF
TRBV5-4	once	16	CASSPGGLAGVETQYF
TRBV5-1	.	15	CASSLSAGGPREQYF
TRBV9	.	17	CASSPRLAASNTGELFF
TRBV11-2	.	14	CASSLSEGIGEQFF
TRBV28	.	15	CASSSPRGWNTEAFF
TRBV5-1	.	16	CASSFQAPPGANVLTF
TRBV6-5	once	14	CASSSDSGTETQYF
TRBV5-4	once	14	CASSPGLAADTQYF
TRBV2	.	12	CASGPRGRELFF
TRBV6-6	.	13	CASLSDRSYEQYF
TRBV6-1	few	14	CASLPSTSPAEQYF